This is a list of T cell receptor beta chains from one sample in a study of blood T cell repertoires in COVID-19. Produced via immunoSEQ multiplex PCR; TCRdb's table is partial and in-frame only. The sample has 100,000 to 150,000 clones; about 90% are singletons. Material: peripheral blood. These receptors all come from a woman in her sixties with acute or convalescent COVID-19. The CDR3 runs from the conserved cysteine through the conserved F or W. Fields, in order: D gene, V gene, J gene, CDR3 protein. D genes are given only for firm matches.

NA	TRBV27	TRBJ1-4	CASSFHFRGSVSTNEKLFF
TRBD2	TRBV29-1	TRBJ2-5	CSVDLAGDQETQYF
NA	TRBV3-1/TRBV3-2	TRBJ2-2	CASSQLATGELFF
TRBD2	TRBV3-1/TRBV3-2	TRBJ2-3	CASSQRLAGGPRDTQYF
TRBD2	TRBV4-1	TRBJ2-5	CASSQDLRLAGVETQYF
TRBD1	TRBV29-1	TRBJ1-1	CSVAGQLNTEAFF
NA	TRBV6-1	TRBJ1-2	CASSEALGGDYGYTF
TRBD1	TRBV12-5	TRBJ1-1	CASGRRTGADVATEAFF
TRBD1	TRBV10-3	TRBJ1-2	CAIRNGTGHYGYTF
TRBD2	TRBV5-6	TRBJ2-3	CASSLRGVSTDTQYF
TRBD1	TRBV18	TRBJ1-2	CASSPGQGNYGYTF
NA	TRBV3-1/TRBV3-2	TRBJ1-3	CASSQRSGIGNTIYF
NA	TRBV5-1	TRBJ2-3	CASSLRPADTQYF
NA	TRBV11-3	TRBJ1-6	CASSPDRRNSYNSPLHF
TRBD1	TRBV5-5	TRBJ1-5	CASSAGGPSGNQPQHF
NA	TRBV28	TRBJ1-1	CASSFLGGTEAFF
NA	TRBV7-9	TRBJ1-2	CASSSGYGYTF
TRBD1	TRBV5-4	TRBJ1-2	CASSYEGQGSYTF
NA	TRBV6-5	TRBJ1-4	CASSYSTGEKLFF
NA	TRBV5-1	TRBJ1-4	CASSLGQTATNEKLFF
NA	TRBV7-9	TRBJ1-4	CASSLGVTGSSNEKLFF
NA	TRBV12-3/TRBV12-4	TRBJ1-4	CASSRDEKLFF
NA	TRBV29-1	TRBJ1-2	CSVEGGVGVANYGYTF
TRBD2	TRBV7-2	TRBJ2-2	CASSFSGTGELFF
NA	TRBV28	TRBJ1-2	CASSLPPLNYGYTF
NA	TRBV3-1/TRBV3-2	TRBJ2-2	CASSQERRIGELFF
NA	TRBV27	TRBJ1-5	CASSFFGIQGASNQPQHF
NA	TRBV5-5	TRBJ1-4	CASSLDFRGYEKLFF
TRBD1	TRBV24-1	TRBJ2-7	CATSRTGGEQYF
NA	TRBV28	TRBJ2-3	CASRFYGDTQYF
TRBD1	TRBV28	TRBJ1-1	CASSRLGQGPGGSEAFF
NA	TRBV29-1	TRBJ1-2	CSVVVGRQDGYTF
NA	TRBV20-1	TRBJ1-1	CSASRGGGTEAFF
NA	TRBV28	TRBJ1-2	CASSRQYGYTF
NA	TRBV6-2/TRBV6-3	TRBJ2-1	CASSYGAGFSSYNEQFF
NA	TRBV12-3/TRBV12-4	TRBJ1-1	CASNRQGNTEAFF
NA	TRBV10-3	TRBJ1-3	CAISGNPRDSSGNTIYF
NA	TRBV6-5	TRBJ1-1	CASRGEGAEAFF
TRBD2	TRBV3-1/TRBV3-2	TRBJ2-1	CASSQGSLAGVGEQFF
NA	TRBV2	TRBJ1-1	CASRREMNTEAFF
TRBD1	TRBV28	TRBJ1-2	CAGAGQGNYGYTF
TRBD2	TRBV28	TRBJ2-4	CASSFEGLAGNIQYF
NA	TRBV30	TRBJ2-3	CAWSMTSGTDTQYF
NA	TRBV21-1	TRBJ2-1	CASSKKIGRGLAGSGTGGEQFF
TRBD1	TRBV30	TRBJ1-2	CAWSTGVGYTF
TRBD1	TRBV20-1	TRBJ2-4	CSASGWTGMNIQYF
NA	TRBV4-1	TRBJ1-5	CASSQEQVGRPQHF
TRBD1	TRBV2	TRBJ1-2	CASSAPGQVLYGYTF
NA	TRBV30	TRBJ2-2	CAWSVPPGTGELFF
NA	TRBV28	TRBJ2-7	CASSLTGSEQYF
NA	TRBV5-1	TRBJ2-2	CASSLGDMNTGELFF
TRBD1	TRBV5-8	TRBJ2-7	CASSSTGGTYEQYF
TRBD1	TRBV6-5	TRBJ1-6	CASRDGTAYNSPLHF
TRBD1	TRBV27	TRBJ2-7	CASTAGTGSYEQYF
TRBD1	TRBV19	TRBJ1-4	CASSIGLGGGEKLFF
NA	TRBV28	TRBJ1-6	CASRIQGPNSPLHF
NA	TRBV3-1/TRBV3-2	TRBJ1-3	CASSQLTEGTGNTIYF